A selection of T cell receptor beta chains follows, all from one sample in a study of response to subunit inactivated influenza vaccine. TCRdb used MiXCR to reprocess the RT-PCR reads, holding one entry per CDR3 protein. The sample consists of roughly 500,000 distinct CDR3 sequences, less than 30% of them appearing once. The material sequenced was CD4+ T cells sorted from PBMCs, taken around 5 days after vaccination. Receptors were obtained from a man in his fifties who received an inactivated influenza vaccine. Each CDR3 is given with its conserved first and last residue. The order of the fields is J gene, clone size, V gene, D gene, CDR3 protein, CDR3 DNA. D genes are given only for firm matches. Clone size appears in some rows only: once, few, many, or a class for an expanded clone.

j_gene: TRBJ1-6
abundance: few
v_gene: TRBV5-1
d_gene: TRBD1
CDR3aa: CASRPGQGPNSPLHF
CDR3nt: TGCGCCAGCAGACCGGGACAGGGGCCGAATTCACCCCTCCACTTT

j_gene: TRBJ2-7
abundance: -
v_gene: TRBV6-2/TRBV6-3
d_gene: -
CDR3aa: CASRRVASSYEQYF
CDR3nt: TGTGCCAGCAGACGAGTAGCGAGCTCCTACGAGCAGTACTTC

j_gene: TRBJ2-1
abundance: -
v_gene: TRBV20-1
d_gene: -
CDR3aa: CSARWRAVYNEQFF
CDR3nt: TGCAGTGCTCGGTGGCGGGCCGTTTACAATGAGCAGTTCTTC

j_gene: TRBJ2-1
abundance: few
v_gene: TRBV6-5
d_gene: TRBD2
CDR3aa: CASRYSGSLYNEQFF
CDR3nt: TGTGCCAGCAGATATAGCGGGAGCCTGTACAATGAGCAGTTCTTC

j_gene: TRBJ1-2
abundance: few
v_gene: TRBV7-2
d_gene: -
CDR3aa: CASSPGTEYGYTF
CDR3nt: TGTGCCAGCAGCCCCGGGACGGAGTATGGCTACACCTTC

j_gene: TRBJ2-1
abundance: once
v_gene: TRBV10-3
d_gene: TRBD2
CDR3aa: CAITPSGGSSYNEQFF
CDR3nt: TGTGCCATCACTCCTAGCGGGGGGAGCTCCTACAATGAGCAGTTCTTC

j_gene: TRBJ1-5
abundance: many
v_gene: TRBV4-1
d_gene: -
CDR3aa: CASSQDQLLTGGGDQPQHF
CDR3nt: TGCGCCAGCAGCCAAGATCAGTTGCTTACCGGAGGGGGTGACCAGCCCCAGCATTTT

j_gene: TRBJ2-1
abundance: -
v_gene: TRBV6-1
d_gene: TRBD2
CDR3aa: CASSGRGLARNEQFF
CDR3nt: TGTGCCAGCAGCGGCCGGGGACTAGCGCGCAATGAGCAGTTCTTC

j_gene: TRBJ2-1
abundance: once
v_gene: TRBV20-1
d_gene: TRBD2
CDR3aa: CSAPGLAGEFF
CDR3nt: TGCAGTGCCCCGGGACTAGCGGGAGAATTCTTC

j_gene: TRBJ2-2
abundance: few
v_gene: TRBV18
d_gene: -
CDR3aa: CASSPPVYTGELFF
CDR3nt: TGTGCCAGCTCACCTCCCGTATACACCGGGGAGCTGTTTTTT

j_gene: TRBJ2-7
abundance: -
v_gene: TRBV5-6
d_gene: -
CDR3aa: CASSPSPVSSYEQYF
CDR3nt: TGTGCCAGCAGCCCCTCGCCCGTCAGCTCCTACGAGCAGTACTTC

j_gene: TRBJ2-7
abundance: -
v_gene: TRBV28
d_gene: TRBD2
CDR3aa: CASTRAGDLYEQYF
CDR3nt: TGTGCCAGCACCCGAGCGGGAGACCTCTACGAGCAGTACTTC

j_gene: TRBJ2-7
abundance: -
v_gene: TRBV7-2
d_gene: -
CDR3aa: CASSLDYRMIF
CDR3nt: TGTGCCAGCAGCTTAGATTACAGGATGATCTTC

j_gene: TRBJ1-5
abundance: -
v_gene: TRBV27
d_gene: TRBD1
CDR3aa: CASSSTGADLRSNQPQHF
CDR3nt: TGTGCCAGCAGTTCGACAGGGGCGGACCTTCGGAGCAATCAGCCCCAGCATTTT

j_gene: TRBJ2-3
abundance: -
v_gene: TRBV20-1
d_gene: TRBD2
CDR3aa: CSARAPSGTTDTQYF
CDR3nt: TGCAGTGCTAGAGCGCCTAGCGGGACTACAGATACGCAGTATTTT

j_gene: TRBJ1-1
abundance: few
v_gene: TRBV12-3/TRBV12-4
d_gene: -
CDR3aa: CASSKTGGTGNTEAFF
CDR3nt: TGTGCCAGCAGTAAAACGGGCGGTACAGGGAACACTGAAGCTTTCTTT

j_gene: TRBJ2-1
abundance: few
v_gene: TRBV5-6
d_gene: -
CDR3aa: CASSLFLRGRNEQFF
CDR3nt: TGTGCCAGCAGCCTATTCCTCAGGGGCCGAAATGAGCAGTTCTTC

j_gene: TRBJ2-3
abundance: -
v_gene: TRBV2
d_gene: TRBD1
CDR3aa: CAIQGDYTDTQYF
CDR3nt: TGTGCCATACAGGGGGATTACACAGATACGCAGTATTTT

j_gene: TRBJ2-1
abundance: -
v_gene: TRBV19
d_gene: -
CDR3aa: CASSIVSGREQFF
CDR3nt: TGTGCCAGTAGTATAGTATCGGGGCGGGAGCAGTTCTTC

j_gene: TRBJ2-2
abundance: few
v_gene: TRBV5-5
d_gene: -
CDR3aa: CASSAGRWSGELFF
CDR3nt: TGTGCCAGCAGCGCGGGACGTTGGTCCGGGGAGCTGTTTTTT

j_gene: TRBJ2-5
abundance: -
v_gene: TRBV18
d_gene: -
CDR3aa: CASSPLGIQETQYF
CDR3nt: TGTGCCAGCTCACCCTTGGGCATCCAAGAGACCCAGTACTTC

j_gene: TRBJ1-4
abundance: few
v_gene: TRBV4-3
d_gene: -
CDR3aa: CASSQDLGFNEKLFF
CDR3nt: TGCGCCAGCAGCCAAGATCTGGGTTTTAATGAAAAACTGTTTTTT

j_gene: TRBJ2-7
abundance: -
v_gene: TRBV21-1
d_gene: -
CDR3aa: CARFSTGTSIGEQYF
CDR3nt: TGTGCCAGATTTTCAACGGGGACTTCTATCGGGGAGCAGTACTTC

j_gene: TRBJ2-2
abundance: -
v_gene: TRBV7-8
d_gene: -
CDR3aa: CASSLTWTANTGELFF
CDR3nt: TGTGCCAGCAGCTTAACTTGGACGGCGAACACCGGGGAGCTGTTTTTT

j_gene: TRBJ1-5
abundance: few
v_gene: TRBV3-1
d_gene: TRBD1
CDR3aa: CASSRSGTVPNQPQHF
CDR3nt: TGTGCCAGCAGCCGATCCGGGACAGTACCCAATCAGCCCCAGCATTTT

j_gene: TRBJ2-2
abundance: -
v_gene: TRBV4-2
d_gene: -
CDR3aa: CASSQGSGGNTGELFF
CDR3nt: TGTGCCAGCAGCCAAGGGAGCGGAGGTAACACCGGGGAGCTGTTTTTT

j_gene: TRBJ2-3
abundance: -
v_gene: TRBV12-3/TRBV12-4
d_gene: TRBD2
CDR3aa: CASSSGLAGGDTQYF
CDR3nt: TGTGCCAGCAGTTCCGGACTAGCGGGAGGAGATACGCAGTATTTT

j_gene: TRBJ2-2
abundance: few
v_gene: TRBV20-1
d_gene: -
CDR3aa: CSARGLTNTGELFF
CDR3nt: TGCAGTGCTAGAGGACTTACGAACACCGGGGAGCTGTTTTTT

j_gene: TRBJ2-1
abundance: -
v_gene: TRBV4-3
d_gene: -
CDR3aa: CASSQFGTQTYNEQFF
CDR3nt: TGCGCCAGCAGCCAGTTTGGGACACAGACCTACAATGAGCAGTTCTTC

j_gene: TRBJ1-6
abundance: -
v_gene: TRBV25-1
d_gene: -
CDR3aa: CASSDKSSYNSPLHF
CDR3nt: TGTGCCAGCAGTGATAAGAGCTCCTATAATTCACCCCTCCACTTT

j_gene: TRBJ2-1
abundance: few
v_gene: TRBV5-1
d_gene: -
CDR3aa: CASSLWGATYEQFF
CDR3nt: TGCGCCAGCAGCTTATGGGGTGCTACCTATGAGCAGTTCTTC

j_gene: TRBJ2-1
abundance: many
v_gene: TRBV12-3/TRBV12-4
d_gene: TRBD2
CDR3aa: CASTLAGVHNEQFF
CDR3nt: TGTGCCTCTACATTGGCGGGAGTTCACAATGAGCAGTTCTTC

j_gene: TRBJ2-7
abundance: -
v_gene: TRBV20-1
d_gene: TRBD2
CDR3aa: CSVDAGTSGTSYEQYF
CDR3nt: TGCAGTGTTGATGCCGGGACTAGCGGAACCTCCTACGAGCAGTACTTC

j_gene: TRBJ2-1
abundance: few
v_gene: TRBV21-1
d_gene: -
CDR3aa: CASSMRTSGSNEQFF
CDR3nt: TGTGCCAGCAGCATGCGGACTAGCGGGAGCAATGAGCAGTTCTTC

j_gene: TRBJ2-4
abundance: -
v_gene: TRBV20-1
d_gene: -
CDR3aa: CSAPTQIAKNIQYF
CDR3nt: TGCAGTGCCCCGACTCAAATAGCCAAAAACATTCAGTACTTC

j_gene: TRBJ2-1
abundance: few
v_gene: TRBV6-2/TRBV6-3
d_gene: TRBD2
CDR3aa: CASTSSGGINEQFF
CDR3nt: TGTGCCAGCACGAGTAGCGGGGGGATCAATGAGCAGTTCTTC